This entry concerns a single T cell receptor (beta chain). Its antigen is as yet unknown. Per the germline V gene, CDR1 is SGHVS and CDR2 is FNYEAQ. This CDR3 is 17 amino acids long. V was trimmed by 1 base and J by 0 bases, leaving 13 bases between them. This table comes from immunoSEQ multiplex PCR, and its TCRdb copy is limited to in-frame clones, with some not included. The sample holds millions of clones, about 95% seen once. The data are from a study of shared clonotypes between healthy human individuals. Study-wide findings and caveats: Across a handful of donors, naive CD4 shared roughly 5%, naive CD8 around 3.5%, memory CD4 2% to 2.5%, memory CD8 0.4% to 0.5%.

Terminally differentiated effector memory CD45RA+ cells were excluded by CCR7 positive selection of CD45RO-negative cells. This clonotype was obtained from a man between 18 and 29 years old in good health. The rearrangement joins TRBV7-6 to TRBJ2-1, with TRBD2 as a possible D gene (5 bases). Sequences were obtained from naive CD8+ T cells sorted from blood. This CDR3 reads CASSLGALAGSYNEQFF. The CDR3 DNA sequence: TGTGCCAGCAGCTTAGGGGCTCTTGCGGGCTCCTACAATGAGCAGTTCTTC. Filled out from reference TRBV7-6 and TRBJ2-1, the complete variable domain reads GAGVSQSPRYKVTKRGQDVALRCDPISGHVSLYWYRQALGQGPEFLTYFNYEAQQDKSGLPNDRFSAERPEGSISTLTIQRTEQRDSAMYRCASSLGALAGSYNEQFFGPGTRLTVL.